The 21 T cell receptor beta chains in this list originate from one sample, sequenced in a study of graft-versus-host responses after intestinal transplantation. Using immunoSEQ multiplex PCR, the repertoire was profiled, and TCRdb retains in-frame clones only, with some absent. The sample shows over 40,000 clones, approximately 92% of them seen only once. Sequencing used PBMCs, obtained 750 to 850 days after a first intestinal transplant, on the day of a second. These receptors originate from a human patient who received an intestinal transplant, so some T cells may come from the graft donor.

The chain combines TRBV6-5 with TRBJ1-2, with D possibly matching TRBD1 (5 bases). The CDR3 consists of 16 residues. Germline V CDR1 and CDR2: MNHEY, SVGAGI. V dropped 0 bases and J dropped 0 bases, with 11 bases sitting between them. The CDR3 sequence is CASSYSGPGTNYGYTF. The CDR3 nucleotides read TGTGCCAGCAGTTACTCTGGTCCAGGGACTAACTATGGCTACACCTTC.

The chain employs TRBV6-5 and TRBJ1-3; D is perhaps TRBD1 (5 bases). Trimming stripped 8 bases from V and 7 bases from J, with 15 bases between. The CDR3 totals 13 residues. Germline-derived CDR1 and CDR2 are MNHEY and SVGAGI. Written as DNA, the CDR3 is TGTGCCAGCGCCCGGGGAAAGGGGAACACCATATATTTT. Translated: CASARGKGNTIYF.

The chain joins TRBV6-1 to TRBJ2-1; perhaps D is TRBD1 or TRBD2 (5 bases each). Germline values: CDR1 MNHNS, CDR2 SASEGT. Trimming cost V 6 bases and J 10 bases, with 16 bases left between them. This CDR3 region has 13 residues. CDR3 in amino acids: CASSWDGATEQFF. CDR3 DNA sequence: TGTGCCAGCAGCTGGGACGGGGCTACGGAGCAGTTCTTC.

This clone is a singleton in its sample. The J gene is TRBJ2-1, the V gene TRBV6-5; D is ambiguous. Trimming cost V 2 bases and J 0 bases, with 8 bases left between them. The germline CDR1 and CDR2 sequences are MNHEY and SVGAGI. This CDR3 spans 15 amino acids. Here the CDR3 DNA reads TGTGCCAGCAGTTACCGAGGTTTCTCCTACAATGAGCAGTTCTTC. Residues: CASSYRGFSYNEQFF.

This chain connects TRBV7-9 to TRBJ1-1; TRBD1 agrees at 9 bases. CDR1 and CDR2 (germline): SEHNR, FQNEAQ (reference sequence). V dropped 5 bases and J dropped 3; count of bases not matched to a gene: 7. There are 15 residues in the CDR3. This CDR3 reads CASSLRDRADTEAFF. In DNA form, the CDR3 reads TGTGCCAGCAGCCTTAGGGACAGGGCGGACACTGAAGCTTTCTTT.

The chain is built from TRBV10-2 and TRBJ2-1, with D tentatively TRBD1 or TRBD2 (7 bases each). Trimming stripped 3 bases from V and 6 bases from J, with 18 bases between. The CDR3 totals 16 residues. Per the germline V gene, CDR1 is WSHSY and CDR2 is SAAADI. The CDR3 nucleotides are TGCGCCAGCAGTGAACCCAGGGGGAGGGTAAGCAATGAGCAGTTCTTC. Translated, it gives CASSEPRGRVSNEQFF.

The V and J genes are TRBV28 and TRBJ2-7; 8 bases agree with TRBD1. Germline CDR1 is MDHEN and CDR2 is SYDVKM. The CDR3 is made up of 19 amino acids. Trimming cost V 8 bases and J 1 base; bases outside gene matches: 22. CDR3 protein: CASLRDRDRTVGRSYEQYF. The CDR3 DNA follows: TGTGCCAGCCTCCGCGACCGGGACAGGACAGTAGGAAGGTCCTACGAGCAGTACTTC.

This chain joins TRBV6-1 and TRBJ2-5; 7 positions match TRBD2. The ends lost 10 bases at V and 5 bases at J; junction bases unmatched: 13. The CDR3 is 14 amino acids. Germline V gives CDR1 MNHNS, CDR2 SASEGT. The CDR3 reads CATERREGRETQYF. CDR3 sequence (DNA): TGTGCCACTGAAAGGAGGGAGGGGCGGGAGACCCAGTACTTC.

The chain recombines TRBV11-1 with TRBJ1-2; 9 positions match TRBD1. The V and J ends lost 4 bases and 5 bases, in that order; junction bases with no gene match: 2. The germline CDR1 and CDR2 sequences are SGHAT and FQDESV (reference sequence). The CDR3 spans 13 residues. This chain's CDR3 is CASSSDRGYGYTF. The CDR3 DNA follows: TGTGCCAGCAGCTCAGACAGGGGGTATGGCTACACCTTC. Filled out from reference TRBV11-1 and TRBJ1-2, the complete variable domain reads EAEVAQSPRYKITEKSQAVAFWCDPISGHATLYWYRQILGQGPELLVQFQDESVVDDSQLPKDRFSAERLKGVDSTLKIQPAELGDSAMYLCASSSDRGYGYTFGSGTRLTVV.

The CDR3 bases are TGTGCCAGCAGCTTAGGAAACAGGGCCTACGAGCAGTACTTC. Translating it yields CASSLGNRAYEQYF. The chain employs TRBV28 and TRBJ2-5, with D possibly matching TRBD1 (6 bases). Matching the DNA end better, TRBJ2-7 makes the J call doubtful. The CDR3 extends over 14 amino acids. CDR1 MDHEN and CDR2 SYDVKM come from the germline V gene.

V gene TRBV5-6 combines with J gene TRBJ2-1; D is undetermined. V was clipped by 2 bases and J by 2 bases, with 14 bases between them. The germline CDR1 and CDR2 sequences are SGHDT and YYEEEE. The CDR3 contains 16 residues. CDR3 sequence: CASSLDGGATYNEQFF. The CDR3 DNA is TGTGCCAGCAGCTTAGATGGCGGAGCCACCTACAATGAGCAGTTCTTC.

The chain joins TRBV9 to TRBJ2-3; TRBD2 might be the D (6 bases). This CDR3 is built from 15 residues. Germline V gene lookup returns CDR1 SGDLS and CDR2 YYNGEE. The V and J ends lost 7 bases and 7 bases respectively, with 22 bases between them. The CDR3 reads CASGPGGGNVYTQYF. In nucleotides, the CDR3 is TGTGCCAGCGGTCCAGGTGGCGGGAACGTATATACGCAGTATTTT.

The J gene is TRBJ2-1, the V gene TRBV6-1, with D uncertain. CDR1 and CDR2 from the germline V gene are MNHNS and SASEGT. This CDR3 comprises 16 residues. V dropped 4 bases and J dropped 0 bases, with 13 bases sitting between them. The CDR3 region has the DNA TGTGCCAGCAGTGTCCACCAATCAGGCTCCTACAATGAGCAGTTCTTC. Translating it yields CASSVHQSGSYNEQFF.

This sequence joins TRBV5-6 and TRBJ2-5; D is undetermined. The better agreement between TRBJ2-7 and the DNA end casts doubt on the J call. The CDR3 has 11 amino acids. Germline values: CDR1 SGHDT, CDR2 YYEEEE. Here the CDR3 reads CASSLRDEQYF. The CDR3 coding sequence is TGTGCCAGCAGCTTGCGGGACGAGCAGTACTTC.

This chain connects TRBV5-1 to TRBJ2-5; TRBD1 aligns across 9 bases. Unmatched junction bases numbered 5, after V lost 6 bases and J lost 5 bases. CDR1 and CDR2 from the germline V gene are SGHRS and YFSETQ. The CDR3 runs to 13 residues. CDR3 coding DNA: TGCGCCAGCACCCCGGGACAGGGTGAGACCCAGTACTTC. It encodes CASTPGQGETQYF. The full variable domain, in which reference TRBV5-1 and TRBJ2-5 provide the parts outside the CDR3, is KAGVTQTPRYLIKTRGQQVTLSCSPISGHRSVSWYQQTPGQGLQFLFEYFSETQRNKGNFPGRFSGRQFSNSRSEMNVSTLELGDSALYLCASTPGQGETQYFGPGTRLLVL.

The chain has TRBV4-2 and TRBJ1-3; tentatively, D is TRBD1 (6 bases). The CDR3 is 17 amino acids. The V gene lost 1 base and the J gene lost 0 bases, with 13 bases spanning the gap. Germline-derived CDR1 and CDR2 are LGHNA and YNFKEQ. CDR3 sequence: CASSQVGARVSGNTIYF. CDR3 nucleotide sequence: TGTGCCAGCAGCCAAGTGGGGGCGCGAGTCTCTGGAAACACCATATATTTT.

This sequence joins TRBV6-4 and TRBJ2-3; 7 bases match TRBD1. J lost 1 base, V lost 5 bases, and 6 bases had no gene match. Germline V gene sequence: CDR1 MRHNA, CDR2 SNTAGT. The CDR3 has 15 residues. This CDR3 reads CASSTGEGGTDTQYF. The CDR3, as DNA: TGTGCCAGCAGTACAGGGGAAGGGGGCACAGATACGCAGTATTTT.

The rearrangement joins TRBV7-9 to TRBJ1-1; weak D call: TRBD1 (5 bases). CDR3 length: 13 residues. CDR1 is SEHNR and CDR2 is FQNEAQ in the germline V gene (reference sequence). Trimming pared 5 bases from V and 5 bases from J, leaving 12 bases between. The DNA of the CDR3 is TGTGCCAGCAGCGTGACGGAGGGGACTGAAGCTTTCTTT. It encodes CASSVTEGTEAFF.

The rearrangement links TRBV7-6 to TRBJ2-5; TRBD2 matches 7 bases. The V gene end was trimmed by 3 bases and the J gene end by 0 bases; junction bases not matched to a gene: 7. Looked up from germline, CDR1 is SGHVS and CDR2 is FNYEAQ. This CDR3 has 16 residues. CDR3 nucleotide sequence: TGTGCCAGCAGCTTGGGTGGGAGGGCCTACCAAGAGACCCAGTACTTC. As protein: CASSLGGRAYQETQYF.

The chain employs TRBV6-5 and TRBJ2-5; 9 bases map to TRBD2. From germline, CDR1 is MNHEY and CDR2 SVGAGI. This CDR3 is 14 amino acids long. Unmatched junction bases numbered 3, after V lost 5 bases and J lost 2 bases. This CDR3 reads CASSDAGGQETQYF. The CDR3 DNA reads as TGTGCCAGCAGTGACGCGGGGGGGCAAGAGACCCAGTACTTC.

This clone showed up just once. The rearrangement links TRBV30 to TRBJ2-7, with D unresolved. The V end was cut by 0 bases, the J end by 0 bases, with 12 bases between. The CDR3 loop spans 15 amino acids. CDR1 is GTSNPN, CDR2 SVGIG, per germline (reference sequence). CDR3 sequence (DNA): TGTGCCTGGAGTGTACTGCCAGGCAGCTCCTACGAGCAGTACTTC. Its protein is CAWSVLPGSSYEQYF.